Sequencing of this TCR beta chain was carried out in a study of T-cell reconstitution after alpha-beta-depleted transplantation in children. It was with unique molecular identifiers that the TCRbeta library was prepared. TCRdb processed the PCR reads anew with MiXCR; each CDR3 protein has one entry. Of around 700,000 distinct CDR3 sequences listed, 13% are singletons. CDR1 and CDR2 from the germline V gene are SGHVT and SQSDAQ. The CDR3 loop spans 9 amino acids. V gave up 4 bases and J gave up 15 bases, with 7 bases separating them. The sample holds a few counts of this clonotype. This sequence originates from a girl aged 2-15 years with congenital amegakaryocytic thrombocytopenia, due to receive a stem cell transplant. This chain uses TRBV7-4 with TRBJ2-1, with unresolved D. Sequenced material: PBMCs, taken before TCRalphabeta/CD19-depleted stem cell transplant. CDR3 residues: CASSSRPFF. CDR3 bases: TGTGCCAGCAGCTCCCGACCGTTCTTC. Together with reference TRBV7-4 and TRBJ2-1, the CDR3 gives the full variable domain: GAGVSQSPRYKVAKRGRDVALRCDSISGHVTLYWYRQTLGQGSEVLTYSQSDAQRDKSGRPSGRFSAERPERSVSTLKIQRTEQGDSAVYLCASSSRPFFGPGTRLTVL.